This T cell receptor (beta chain) was obtained from a study of cytomegalovirus exposure and HLA in healthy donors. Study overall: Genotyping of nearly 400 donors showed that 80% to 85% belonged to the Caucasian-associated ancestry cluster. General study points: The study dropped some indistinguishable V segments, TRBV6-2 and TRBV6-3 among them.

This clone was counted only a few times. What it binds is not known. PCR employed 60 Vbeta and 13 Jbeta primers. Clones were sequenced by immunoSEQ multiplex PCR, and TCRdb holds only the in-frame ones, with some missing. The repertoire includes 100,000 to 150,000 clones, over 80% of them detected once, and approximately 20% sits in the top ten. The CDR3 sequence is 17 residues long. Germline CDR1 is SGDLS and CDR2 is YYNGEE. After removal of 2 bases from V and 3 bases from J, the junction contained 9 bases not matched to a gene. This TCR came from a man aged 18-30 years in good health and CMV-seropositive. The genes are TRBV9 and TRBJ1-5; 9 positions match TRBD1. Sample: PBMCs. CDR3 loop: CASSVPDRGEINQPQHF. CDR3 bases: TGTGCCAGCAGCGTCCCCGACAGGGGGGAAATCAATCAGCCCCAGCATTTT.